Many counts were recorded for the clone carrying this T cell receptor beta chain. What it binds is not known. V lost 6 bases to trimming and J lost 8 bases, with 13 bases between them. The CDR3 contains 12 residues. Germline V CDR1 and CDR2: MNHEY, SMNVEV (reference sequence). Libraries of TCR beta came from iRepertoire HTBI primers plus Arm-PCR of CDR3 regions. TCRdb used MiXCR to reprocess the multiplex PCR reads, holding one entry per CDR3 protein. The repertoire consists of around 500,000 distinct CDR3 sequences, with 20% occurring once and the leading ten covering 7% to 10%. This sample is part of a study of regulatory T cells in long-lasting Graves disease. As for the study in general: Over 5 years on antithyroid drugs plus positive TSH receptor antibodies marked Graves' disease as persistent.

Study-level points and caveats: Investigators studied peripheral blood only, not thyroid tissue.

Time point specified: persistent/refractory GD, antithyroid drugs over 5 years with positive TRAb. From RNA extracted from PBMCs, the TCR library was made. The chain combines TRBV27 with TRBJ1-2, with D possibly TRBD1 on 6 matching bases. Sequenced here: peripheral blood mononuclear cells (PBMCs), sampled when the disease was refractory, from a patient treated with antithyroid drugs. The source of this sequence is a female donor with Graves disease. CDR3 sequence (DNA): TGTGCCAGCAGACCAGCAGGGGCCGGCTACACCTTC. It translates to CASRPAGAGYTF.